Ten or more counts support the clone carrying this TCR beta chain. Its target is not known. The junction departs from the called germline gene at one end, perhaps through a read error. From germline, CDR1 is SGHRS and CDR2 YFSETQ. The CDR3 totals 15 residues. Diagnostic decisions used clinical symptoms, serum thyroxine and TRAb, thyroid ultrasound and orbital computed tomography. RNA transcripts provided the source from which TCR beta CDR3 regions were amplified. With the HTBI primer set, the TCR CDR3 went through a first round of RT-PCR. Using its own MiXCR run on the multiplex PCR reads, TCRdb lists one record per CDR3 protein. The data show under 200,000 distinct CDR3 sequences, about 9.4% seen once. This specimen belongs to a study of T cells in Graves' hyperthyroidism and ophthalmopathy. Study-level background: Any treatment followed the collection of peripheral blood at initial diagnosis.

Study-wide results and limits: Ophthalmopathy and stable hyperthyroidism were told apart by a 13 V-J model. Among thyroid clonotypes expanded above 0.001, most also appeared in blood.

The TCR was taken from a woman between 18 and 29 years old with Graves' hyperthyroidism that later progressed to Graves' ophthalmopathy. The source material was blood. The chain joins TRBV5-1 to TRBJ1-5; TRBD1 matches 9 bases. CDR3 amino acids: CASSLEGQGKQPQHF. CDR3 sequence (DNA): TGCGCCAGCAGCTTGGAGGGACAGGGCAAACAGCCCCAGCATTTT.